This note documents a single T cell receptor beta chain sequence. Partitioning of CD4+ cells yielded a CD45RA+ naive subset and a CD45RA-negative memory subset. These data come from a study of shared clonotypes between healthy human individuals. Study context: Every donor yielded three CD4 naive, three CD4 memory, two CD8 naive and one CD8 memory plate.

An even split of each subset's genomic DNA across several immunoSEQ plates was performed. Replicate PCRs run on sorted subsets employed about 220 ng DNA, 30,000 to 35,000 T cell genomes. Only in-frame clones appear in the TCRdb table, and some are missing; sequencing was by immunoSEQ multiplex PCR. Of more than 2,000,000 clones listed, just over 90% are singletons. Germline V gene lookup returns CDR1 SQVTM and CDR2 ANQGSEA. Losses at the gene ends were 2 bases for V and 9 bases for J; bases not matched to a gene: 13. This CDR3 region has 15 residues. Sequenced sample: naive CD4+ T cells sorted from blood. The sample's subset: CD45RA+ positively selected. The chain combines TRBV29-1 with TRBJ2-1; TRBD2 matches at 7 bases. The TCR originated in a man between 18 and 35 years old in good health. This CDR3 is CSVESRLAAAGEQFF. The CDR3 DNA reads as TGCAGCGTTGAATCTAGGCTAGCGGCAGCTGGTGAGCAGTTCTTC.